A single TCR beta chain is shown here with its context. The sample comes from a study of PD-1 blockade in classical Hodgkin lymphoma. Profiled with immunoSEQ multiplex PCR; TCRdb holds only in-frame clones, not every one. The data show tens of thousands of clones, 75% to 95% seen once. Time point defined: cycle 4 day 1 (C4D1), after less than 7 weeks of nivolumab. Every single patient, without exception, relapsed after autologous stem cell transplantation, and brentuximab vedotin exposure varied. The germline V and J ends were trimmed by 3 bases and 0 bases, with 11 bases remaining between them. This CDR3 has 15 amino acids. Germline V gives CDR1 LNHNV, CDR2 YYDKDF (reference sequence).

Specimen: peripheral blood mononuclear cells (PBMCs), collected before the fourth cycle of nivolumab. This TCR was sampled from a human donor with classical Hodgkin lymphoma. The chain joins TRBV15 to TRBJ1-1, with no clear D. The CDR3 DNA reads TGTGCCACCAGCAGGATCAGACGGATGAACACTGAAGCTTTCTTT. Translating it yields CATSRIRRMNTEAFF.